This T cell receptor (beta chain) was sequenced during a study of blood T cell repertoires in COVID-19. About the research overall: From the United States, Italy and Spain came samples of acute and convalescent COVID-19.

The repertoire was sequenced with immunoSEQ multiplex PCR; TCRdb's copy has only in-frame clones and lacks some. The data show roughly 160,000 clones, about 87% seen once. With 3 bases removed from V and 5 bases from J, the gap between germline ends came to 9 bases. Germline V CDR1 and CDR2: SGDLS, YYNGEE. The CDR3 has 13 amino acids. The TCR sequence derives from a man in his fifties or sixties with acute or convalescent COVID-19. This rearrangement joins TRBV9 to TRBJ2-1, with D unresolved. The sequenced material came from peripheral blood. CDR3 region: CASSGWSNNEQFF. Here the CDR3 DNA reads TGTGCCAGCAGCGGATGGAGTAACAATGAGCAGTTCTTC.